This is a list of T cell receptor beta chains from one sample in a study of blood T cells in healthy people across ages. A single record per CDR3 protein comes from TCRdb applying MiXCR to the 5' RACE reads. The sample holds 1.8 million or so distinct CDR3 sequences; roughly 43% are singletons and the top ten take 20% to 25%. Sequenced material: blood. These receptors all come from a human donor in good health. CDR3s include the opening cysteine and the closing phenylalanine or tryptophan. D genes are given only for firm matches. Clone size, where shown, is once, few, many, or a class for clones that have expanded.

size,J,D,V,CDR3
once,TRBJ1-2,TRBD1,TRBV7-2,CASSPTDRVYGYTF
once,TRBJ2-5,.,TRBV28,CASNSLNWETQYF
.,TRBJ2-6,.,TRBV20-1,CSARDTRGSASGANVLTF
.,TRBJ1-1,.,TRBV27,CASSFGGGGDEAFF
.,TRBJ2-3,TRBD2,TRBV4-2,CASSQDLAGGQDTQYF
.,TRBJ1-1,.,TRBV18,CASSPSLRAGQNTEAFF
.,TRBJ2-3,TRBD2,TRBV6-1,CASSEAWGGTDTQYF
few,TRBJ2-2,.,TRBV7-7,CASRQITGELFF
.,TRBJ2-7,.,TRBV5-1,CASSPGTSRTYEQYF
few,TRBJ1-4,.,TRBV18,CASSPSGTSAEKLFF
.,TRBJ2-4,.,TRBV4-3,CASSQDEGVFVRQYF
many,TRBJ2-1,.,TRBV4-3,CASSQSLITNNEQFF
few,.,.,TRBV24-1,CATRESGGHEQYF
.,TRBJ1-2,TRBD1,TRBV9,CASSGDRGLGYTF
few,TRBJ2-7,.,TRBV20-1,CSARDPRRNSYEQYF
few,TRBJ1-2,.,TRBV4-1,CASSQDIGAGRGYTF
few,TRBJ1-2,TRBD1,TRBV6-5,CASGFDRALGGYTF
few,TRBJ2-1,.,TRBV7-3,CASSKGPEGSYNEQFF
.,TRBJ2-1,TRBD2,TRBV7-3,CASSPNGRAGGANEQFF
.,TRBJ2-5,.,TRBV5-5,CASSLHSRTGQETQYF
.,TRBJ2-1,.,TRBV4-1,CAGDNRGASEQFF
few,TRBJ2-7,.,TRBV28,CASSSPATEQYF